These 26 T cell receptor beta chains were all obtained from the same sample, sequenced in a study of cytomegalovirus exposure and HLA in healthy donors. Using immunoSEQ multiplex PCR, the repertoire was profiled, and TCRdb retains in-frame clones only, with some absent. The table has about 86,000 clones, about 92% seen once. What was sequenced was PBMCs. The origin of the receptors is a man between 18 and 35 years old in good health and CMV-seronegative.

The chain employs TRBV4-3 and TRBJ2-1; 11 positions match TRBD2. This CDR3 is 17 amino acids long. Germline values: CDR1 LGHNA, CDR2 YSLEER. With V trimmed by 2 bases and J by 0 bases, 3 bases remained unmatched. The CDR3 DNA reads as TGCGCCAGCAGCCAATCGGGACTAGCGGACTCCTACAATGAGCAGTTCTTC. Encoded protein: CASSQSGLADSYNEQFF.

This chain joins TRBV6-1 and TRBJ2-7; tentative D call: TRBD2 (6 bases). V was shortened by 7 bases and J by 3 bases, with 19 bases between the two germline ends. Germline V gene data show CDR1 as MNHNS and CDR2 as SASEGT. The CDR3 spans 15 residues. CDR3 nucleotides: TGTGCCAGCACCCGAAGGACTATGGCGGACTACGAGCAGTACTTC. Amino acid sequence: CASTRRTMADYEQYF.

The gene calls are TRBV28 and TRBJ2-7, with D possibly TRBD2 on 5 matching bases. Germline V gene sequence: CDR1 MDHEN, CDR2 SYDVKM. The CDR3 has 14 amino acids. Trimming removed 3 bases at V and 6 bases at J, with 15 bases between. The CDR3 DNA is TGTGCCAGCAGTTTTGGGGAGAACAATCGCGAGCAGTACTTC. Its protein is CASSFGENNREQYF. Full variable domain (remainder filled in from reference TRBV28 and TRBJ2-7): DVKVTQSSRYLVKRTGEKVFLECVQDMDHENMFWYRQDPGLGLRLIYFSYDVKMKEKGDIPEGYSVSREKKERFSLILESASTNQTSMYLCASSFGENNREQYFGPGTRLTVT.

V usage is TRBV5-1 and J usage is TRBJ1-2; 9 bases are a match to TRBD1. From germline, CDR1 is SGHRS and CDR2 YFSETQ. V lost 4 bases and J lost 8; bases outside the gene matches: 12. This CDR3 comprises 15 residues. The CDR3 DNA sequence: TGCGCCAGCAGCCCTTGGGGACAGGGCGATCGCGGCTACACCTTC. Translated: CASSPWGQGDRGYTF.

This sequence joins TRBV18 and TRBJ2-1, with a possible D match to TRBD1 (6 bases). Germline-derived CDR1 and CDR2 are KGHSH and LQKENI. The V end was cut by 5 bases, the J end by 5 bases, with 13 bases between. The CDR3 is 14 amino acids. This CDR3 reads CASSTRQANNEQFF. DNA for the CDR3: TGTGCCAGCTCAACTCGACAGGCTAACAATGAGCAGTTCTTC.

The chain carries TRBV28 and TRBJ2-7, with a weak D call TRBD1 (6 bases). Trimming took 4 bases from V and 3 from J, leaving 16 bases between them. This CDR3 has 15 residues. Germline V gene data show CDR1 as MDHEN and CDR2 as SYDVKM. The CDR3 sequence is CASSSPGQGGYEQYF. DNA for the CDR3: TGTGCCAGCAGTTCCCCGGGACAAGGGGGCTACGAGCAGTACTTC.

V usage is TRBV15 and J usage is TRBJ1-5; D is perhaps TRBD1 (6 bases). In germline, CDR1 is LNHNV, CDR2 YYDKDF (reference sequence). With 6 bases removed from V and 1 base from J, the gap between germline ends came to 19 bases. The CDR3 length is 17 residues. Written as DNA, the CDR3 is TGTGCCACCAGGCAGACAGGCCTCCTAATGAGCAATCAGCCCCAGCATTTT. Translated: CATRQTGLLMSNQPQHF.

This rearrangement joins TRBV6-5 to TRBJ2-7; perhaps TRBD2 as D (6 bases). In germline, CDR1 is MNHEY, CDR2 SVGAGI. The ends were cut back, 0 bases at V and 9 bases at J, with 9 bases in the middle. The CDR3 has 12 residues. The CDR3 DNA reads as TGTGCCAGCAGTTACTCGGGGGGAGTGCAGTACTTC. This codes for CASSYSGGVQYF.

Only one count was recorded for this clone. The rearrangement joins TRBV6-5 to TRBJ2-2, with 8 nucleotides matching TRBD2. From germline, CDR1 is MNHEY and CDR2 SVGAGI. The CDR3 is 16 residues long. V shed 1 base and J 5 bases; nucleotides not matched to a gene: 6. The CDR3 loop reads CASSYLPSGQTGELFF. CDR3 nucleotide sequence: TGTGCCAGCAGTTACTTGCCTAGCGGGCAAACCGGGGAGCTGTTTTTT.

This chain uses TRBV5-4 with TRBJ2-7; D gene uncertain. The CDR3 runs to 11 residues. The germline V and J ends were trimmed by 3 bases and 3 bases, with 4 bases remaining between them. Germline values: CDR1 SGHNT, CDR2 YYREEE (reference sequence). The CDR3 here is CASSSNYEQYF. The CDR3 coding sequence is TGTGCCAGCAGCTCAAACTACGAGCAGTACTTC.

The chain recombines TRBV27 with TRBJ2-1; D possibly corresponds to TRBD2 (6 bases). This CDR3 region has 12 residues. V was shortened by 10 bases and J by 9 bases, with 16 bases between the two germline ends. The germline CDR1 and CDR2 sequences are MNHEY and SMNVEV (reference sequence). CDR3 amino acids: CATIEGGREQFF. CDR3 nucleotides: TGTGCCACTATAGAGGGAGGTCGTGAGCAGTTCTTC.

The J gene is TRBJ1-1, the V gene TRBV5-1; D gene unclear. This CDR3 comprises 15 residues. CDR1 and CDR2 (germline): SGHRS, YFSETQ. Deletions cut 0 bases from V and 0 bases from J, with 9 bases between. The CDR3 region has the DNA TGCGCCAGCAGCTTGGATGTCAGTATGAACACTGAAGCTTTCTTT. As protein: CASSLDVSMNTEAFF. The complete variable domain, with remaining parts taken from reference TRBV5-1 and TRBJ1-1, reads KAGVTQTPRYLIKTRGQQVTLSCSPISGHRSVSWYQQTPGQGLQFLFEYFSETQRNKGNFPGRFSGRQFSNSRSEMNVSTLELGDSALYLCASSLDVSMNTEAFFGQGTRLTVV.

This chain's CDR3 is CASSAGLAGSDEQFF. CDR3 nucleotides: TGTGCCAGTAGCGCGGGACTAGCGGGATCGGATGAGCAGTTCTTC. The gene calls are TRBV19 and TRBJ2-1; 13 nucleotides agree with TRBD2. CDR1 is LNHDA, CDR2 SQIVND, per germline (reference sequence). CDR3 size: 15 residues. V lost 6 bases and J lost 8; bases outside the gene matches: 7.

The chain links TRBV10-3 to TRBJ1-2, with TRBD1 identical over 12 bases. J lost 1 base, V lost 6 bases, and 9 bases had no gene match. CDR3 length: 17 amino acids. In germline, CDR1 is ENHRY, CDR2 SYGVKD. CDR3 nucleotide sequence: TGTGCCATCAGGAGGGGGGACAGGGGGCTTGTTAACTATGGCTACACCTTC. Protein sequence: CAIRRGDRGLVNYGYTF.

The chain is built from TRBV7-9 and TRBJ2-3; tentatively, D is TRBD2 (6 bases). CDR1 SEHNR and CDR2 FQNEAQ come from the germline V gene (reference sequence). V was pared by 2 bases and J by 0 bases, with 15 bases between. The CDR3 sequence is 17 residues long. For the CDR3, the DNA is TGTGCCAGCAGCTTAAGCGTACTAGCTCCTAGCACAGATACGCAGTATTTT. The encoded protein is CASSLSVLAPSTDTQYF.

This chain joins TRBV6-5 and TRBJ2-3; D is perhaps TRBD1 (6 bases). The CDR3 totals 16 residues. CDR1 is MNHEY and CDR2 is SVGAGI in the germline V gene. V gave up 0 bases and J gave up 1 base, with 11 bases separating them. The CDR3 region is CASSYSAGARTDTQYF. CDR3 nucleotides: TGTGCCAGCAGTTACTCAGCAGGGGCCCGCACAGATACGCAGTATTTT.

This chain joins TRBV6-5 and TRBJ1-3, with 7 bases lining up with TRBD1. J gave up 2 bases and V 4 bases, and 2 bases lay outside the gene matches. Looked up from germline, CDR1 is MNHEY and CDR2 is SVGAGI. This CDR3 comprises 14 residues. DNA for the CDR3: TGTGCCAGCAGTTCAGACAGGGCTGGAAACACCATATATTTT. It encodes CASSSDRAGNTIYF.

This chain's CDR3 is CASSPGQAAQGGYTF. The DNA for the CDR3 is TGTGCCAGCTCACCCGGACAGGCTGCCCAGGGTGGCTACACCTTC. The V and J genes are TRBV18 and TRBJ1-2; the match to TRBD1 covers 7 bases. V was clipped by 3 bases and J by 7 bases; unmatched bases: 11. The V gene's germline CDR1 is KGHSH and CDR2 LQKENI. The CDR3 has 15 residues. Using reference TRBV18 and TRBJ1-2 for the parts outside the CDR3, the full variable domain is NAGVMQNPRHLVRRRGQEARLRCSPMKGHSHVYWYRQLPEEGLKFMVYLQKENIIDESGMPKERFSAEFPKEGPSILRIQQVVRGDSAAYFCASSPGQAAQGGYTFGSGTRLTVV.

The gene calls are TRBV30 and TRBJ2-3, with TRBD2 identical over 15 bases. The CDR3 runs 17 residues. Per germline, CDR1 GTSNPN and CDR2 SVGIG (reference sequence). V trimming: 1 base; J trimming: 4 bases; junction bases outside the gene matches: 6. CDR3 DNA sequence: TGTGCCTGGAGTGGGACTAGCGGGAGGGCCGGCGCAGATACGCAGTATTTT. As protein: CAWSGTSGRAGADTQYF.

The V and J genes are TRBV1 and TRBJ2-7; TRBD2 is the table's D call and was not checked against the DNA. TRBV1 is shown as a pseudogene. The CDR3 extends over 13 amino acids. The CDR3 is CTSSPTLFYEQYF. DNA for the CDR3: TGCACCAGCAGCCCCACTCTCTTCTACGAGCAGTACTTC.

The chain has TRBV6-5 and TRBJ1-1; 10 nucleotides line up with TRBD1. Germline values: CDR1 MNHEY, CDR2 SVGAGI. This CDR3 contains 16 residues. Germline trimming cut 2 bases from V and 1 base from J; bases unmatched to any gene: 4. In DNA form, the CDR3 reads TGTGCCAGCAGTTACCCGAGGGACAGGGGGAACACTGAAGCTTTCTTT. It encodes CASSYPRDRGNTEAFF.

J is TRBJ2-7 and V is TRBV19; TRBD1 agrees at 7 bases. Germline lookup yields CDR1 LNHDA and CDR2 SQIVND (reference sequence). This CDR3 spans 13 amino acids. V was pared by 7 bases and J by 2 bases, with 5 bases of the junction left unmatched. CDR3 residues: CASTDRAPYEQYF. Here the CDR3 DNA reads TGTGCCAGTACAGACAGGGCCCCCTACGAGCAGTACTTC.

The CDR3 loop is CASRTGTGEGNEKLFF. The CDR3 nucleotides read TGTGCCAGTAGGACCGGGACAGGGGAGGGGAATGAAAAACTGTTTTTT. The J gene is TRBJ1-4, the V gene TRBV19; TRBD1 aligns across 10 bases. The CDR3 sequence is 16 residues long. Germline V gene data show CDR1 as LNHDA and CDR2 as SQIVND (reference sequence). After removal of 6 bases from V and 5 bases from J, the junction contained 9 bases not matched to a gene.

This chain links TRBV19 with TRBJ2-5; D is undetermined. The V end was cut by 7 bases, the J end by 4 bases, with 16 bases between. CDR1 LNHDA and CDR2 SQIVND come from the germline V gene (reference sequence). This CDR3 has 14 residues. The CDR3 DNA reads TGTGCCAGTATGATCGCGGCGTACGGAGAGACCCAGTACTTC. Translation: CASMIAAYGETQYF.

The chain couples TRBV10-3 to TRBJ1-1; D is undetermined. Germline V gene lookup returns CDR1 ENHRY and CDR2 SYGVKD. This CDR3 has 14 amino acids. The germline V and J ends were trimmed by 3 bases and 1 base, with 9 bases remaining between them. CDR3: CAISEGAQNTEAFF. The CDR3 DNA follows: TGTGCCATCAGTGAAGGAGCGCAGAACACTGAAGCTTTCTTT.

The chain couples TRBV5-6 to TRBJ1-1; D is ambiguous. The germline V gene encodes CDR1 SGHDT and CDR2 YYEEEE. The CDR3 has 16 residues. With 2 bases removed from V and 0 bases from J, the gap between germline ends came to 14 bases. The CDR3 loop reads CASSFDPYSMNTEAFF. The CDR3 DNA sequence: TGTGCCAGCAGCTTTGATCCGTACAGCATGAACACTGAAGCTTTCTTT.